The sequence of this T cell receptor (beta chain) was determined in a study of cytomegalovirus exposure and HLA in healthy donors. Study details: Among the roughly 400 genotyped donors, over 70% were placed in the Caucasian-associated ancestry cluster.

The study's findings and limits: Per a later analysis, about 17,000 TCR beta sequences showed association with HLA alleles at 0.05 false discovery rate.

Regarding this clone: The antigen remains undetermined.

PCR amplification relied on 60 Vbeta primers (plus 13 Jbeta primers). The method was immunoSEQ multiplex PCR; TCRdb's version includes in-frame clones alone and lacks a portion of them. The table has about 160,000 clones, 60% to 80% seen once. Sequencing used PBMCs. The receptor comes from a man in his fifties or sixties in good health and CMV-seronegative.

CDR3 in amino acids: CSVAVPNRVEQYF. CDR3 DNA sequence: TGCAGCGTCGCCGTGCCGAACAGGGTCGAGCAGTACTTC. V usage is TRBV29-1 and J usage is TRBJ2-7, with a possible D match to TRBD1 (6 bases). The V gene lost 6 bases and the J gene lost 6 bases, with 18 bases spanning the gap. Germline lookup yields CDR1 SQVTM and CDR2 ANQGSEA. The CDR3 loop spans 13 amino acids.